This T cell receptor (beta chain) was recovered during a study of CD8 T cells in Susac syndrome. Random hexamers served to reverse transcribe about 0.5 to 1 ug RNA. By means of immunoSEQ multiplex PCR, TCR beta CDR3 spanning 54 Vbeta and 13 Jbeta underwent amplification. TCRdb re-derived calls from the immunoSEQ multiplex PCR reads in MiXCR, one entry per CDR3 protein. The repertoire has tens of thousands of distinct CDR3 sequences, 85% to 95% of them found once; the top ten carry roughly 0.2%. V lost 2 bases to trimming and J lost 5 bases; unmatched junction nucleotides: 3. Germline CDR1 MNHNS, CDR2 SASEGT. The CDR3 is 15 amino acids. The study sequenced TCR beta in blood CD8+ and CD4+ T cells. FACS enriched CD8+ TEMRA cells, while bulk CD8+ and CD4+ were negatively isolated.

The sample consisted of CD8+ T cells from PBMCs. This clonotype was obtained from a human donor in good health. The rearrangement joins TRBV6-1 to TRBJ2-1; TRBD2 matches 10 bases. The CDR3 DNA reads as TGTGCCAGCAGTGAATTCCTAGCGGGGGACAATGAGCAGTTCTTC. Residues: CASSEFLAGDNEQFF.